This T cell receptor beta chain was profiled in a study of radiotherapy plus CTLA-4 blockade in lung cancer. General study points: With interferon-beta, early dynamics of blood T cell clones were reported to best predict response. Expansion of tumor-derived TCR clones was observed in blood after radiotherapy plus ipilimumab.

Clones were sequenced by immunoSEQ multiplex PCR, and TCRdb holds only the in-frame ones, with some missing. The repertoire has tens of thousands of clones, around 85% of them found once; the top ten carry 5.5% to 7.5%. Note on this clone: The antigen is unknown.

Lung cancer patients with chemo-refractory metastatic non-small-cell disease were given focal radiation plus CTLA-4 blockade with ipilimumab. This CDR3 has 14 amino acids. V lost 2 bases to trimming and J lost 2 bases, with 9 bases between them. The germline gives CDR1 MGHRA, CDR2 YSYEKL. The material was peripheral blood, obtained from a patient treated with radiotherapy plus ipilimumab. This sequence joins TRBV4-1 and TRBJ2-5; weak D call: TRBD1 (5 bases). The receptor was derived from a human donor with non-small cell lung cancer who had stable disease on radiotherapy plus ipilimumab. The CDR3 DNA follows: TGCGCCAGCAGCCAATACGACAGTCAAGAGACCCAGTACTTC. This gives the protein CASSQYDSQETQYF.